This T cell receptor (beta chain) emerged from a study of identical twins. Findings and caveats of the study: Recombination models fit unrelated individuals' TCR alpha sharing but underestimated twins'. Cross-sectional statistical analysis, not tracking of the same donors, underpinned the conclusions.

With 0 bases removed from V and 0 bases from J, the gap between germline ends came to 12 bases. In germline, CDR1 is LGHNA, CDR2 YNFKEQ. The CDR3 runs to 17 residues. Carrying unique molecular identifiers, the cDNA also gained a universal primer site through template switching. A single record per CDR3 protein comes from TCRdb applying MiXCR to the 5' RACE reads. Of 300,000 to 400,000 distinct CDR3 sequences in the sample, 12% were seen once. This clonotype occurred a few times. Its antigen remains unidentified. Separately, the same data were catalogued under a study of yellow fever vaccine responses in identical twins.

The sequenced material came from CD8+ T cells sorted from blood. This sequence was found in a woman aged 18 to 35 in good health. V gene TRBV4-2 combines with J gene TRBJ2-4; a possible D gene is TRBD1 (5 bases). CDR3 amino acids: CASSQDRFREAKNIQYF. For the CDR3, the DNA is TGTGCCAGCAGCCAAGATCGGTTCAGGGAAGCCAAAAACATTCAGTACTTC.